These 26 T cell receptor beta chains originate from one sample sequenced in a study of T cell changes during pregnancy in multiple sclerosis. Measured with immunoSEQ multiplex PCR; TCRdb has only the in-frame clones, and not every one. The table lists 30,000 to 45,000 clones, roughly 88% of them singletons, with 1.2% in the top ten. The source material was CD4+ T cells from peripheral blood mononuclear cells, sampled before pregnancy. These receptors originate from a female donor with multiple sclerosis, enrolled in a pregnancy study.

The CDR3 region is CASSPTKPGGFGTQYF. CDR3 nucleotide sequence: TGTGCCAGCAGCCCGACTAAACCAGGGGGGTTTGGGACCCAGTACTTC. The V and J genes are TRBV7-9 and TRBJ2-5, with D maybe TRBD1 (7 bases). Trimming left V 5 bases short and J 7 bases short, with 23 bases between. The germline gives CDR1 SEHNR, CDR2 FQNEAQ (reference sequence). The CDR3 is 16 amino acids.

In this sample, this clone turned up a few times. V usage is TRBV29-1 and J usage is TRBJ2-3, with 8 bases identical to TRBD1. The CDR3 sequence is 13 residues long. Trimming at V came to 3 bases and at J to 1 base, leaving 0 bases not matched to a gene. Germline V gene data show CDR1 as SQVTM and CDR2 as ANQGSEA. The DNA of the CDR3 is TGCAGCGTTGAGGACAGGGGCACAGATACGCAGTATTTT. Its translation is CSVEDRGTDTQYF.

The chain employs TRBV7-2 and TRBJ2-7; D is ambiguous. Germline values: CDR1 SGHTA, CDR2 FQGNSA. The CDR3 spans 13 residues. V was shortened by 4 bases and J by 5 bases, with 12 bases between the two germline ends. CDR3 sequence reads: CASSSFLDDEQYF. CDR3 coding DNA: TGTGCCAGCAGCTCATTCCTAGACGACGAGCAGTACTTC.

This clone was seen only once. V gene TRBV6-5 combines with J gene TRBJ2-3; maybe TRBD2 (6 bases). The CDR3 runs to 15 residues. The ends were cut back, 2 bases at V and 0 bases at J, with 9 bases in the middle. Germline V lookup: CDR1 MNHEY, CDR2 SVGAGI. The chain's CDR3 is CASSYGGTSTDTQYF. Here the CDR3 DNA reads TGTGCCAGCAGTTACGGCGGGACTAGCACAGATACGCAGTATTTT.

This sequence joins TRBV27 and TRBJ2-5, with D perhaps TRBD2 (6 bases). This CDR3 is built from 13 residues. The V end lost 8 bases, the J end lost 2 bases, and 12 bases lay between the germline ends. The germline V gene encodes CDR1 MNHEY and CDR2 SMNVEV (reference sequence). CDR3 nucleotide sequence: TGTGCCAGCGGGCGGGGTGGACAAGAGACCCAGTACTTC. This codes for CASGRGGQETQYF.

The chain joins TRBV5-4 to TRBJ2-3; 14 nucleotides match TRBD2. The V and J ends lost 4 bases and 1 base, in that order; junction bases with no gene match: 5. Germline CDR1 SGHNT, CDR2 YYREEE (reference sequence). This CDR3 is built from 17 residues. CDR3 DNA: TGTGCCAGCAGCAAGGGACTAGCGGGAGATGGCACAGATACGCAGTATTTT. Translating it yields CASSKGLAGDGTDTQYF.

The CDR3: CASSLSSAGANVLTF. The CDR3 DNA is TGTGCCAGCAGCTTATCTAGTGCTGGGGCCAACGTCCTGACTTTC. The genes are TRBV7-6 and TRBJ2-6; the D is unclear. This CDR3 has 15 amino acids. With 2 bases removed from V and 2 bases from J, the gap between germline ends came to 7 bases. Germline V CDR1 and CDR2: SGHVS, FNYEAQ.

The rearrangement uses TRBV9 and TRBJ1-4; TRBD1 might be the D (5 bases). Germline V CDR1 and CDR2: SGDLS, YYNGEE. This CDR3 region has 15 residues. V lost 3 bases and J lost 7, with 16 bases in between. The CDR3 DNA sequence: TGTGCCAGCAGCGCCGGGGGAGGGCGGGGTGAAAAACTGTTTTTT. It encodes CASSAGGGRGEKLFF.

This chain uses TRBV7-6 with TRBJ2-3, with D hard to call. Per germline, CDR1 SGHVS and CDR2 FNYEAQ. Trimming shortened V by 5 bases and J by 0 bases, and 9 bases separated the two germline ends. CDR3 length equals 14 residues. CDR3 region: CASSLQTSTDTQYF. DNA of the CDR3: TGTGCCAGCAGCCTTCAGACTAGCACAGATACGCAGTATTTT. Variable domain in full (rest from reference TRBV7-6 and TRBJ2-3): GAGVSQSPRYKVTKRGQDVALRCDPISGHVSLYWYRQALGQGPEFLTYFNYEAQQDKSGLPNDRFSAERPEGSISTLTIQRTEQRDSAMYRCASSLQTSTDTQYFGPGTRLTVL.

By frequency in the sample, this clone is medium-sized. The genes are TRBV29-1 and TRBJ2-6; the match to TRBD1 covers 7 bases. Germline V CDR1 and CDR2: SQVTM, ANQGSEA. With 8 bases clipped from V and 0 bases from J, the junction kept 10 bases outside the gene matches. This CDR3 region has 16 residues. The CDR3 reads CSTEGQSDSGANVLTF. The CDR3 DNA sequence: TGCAGCACCGAGGGACAGTCCGACTCTGGGGCCAACGTCCTGACTTTC.

The gene calls are TRBV7-2 and TRBJ2-7, with D tentatively TRBD2 (6 bases). Trimming pared 3 bases from V and 4 bases from J, leaving 13 bases between. CDR1 and CDR2 from the germline V gene are SGHTA and FQGNSA. The CDR3 has 14 amino acids. In DNA form, the CDR3 reads TGTGCCAGCAGCTTCGAGGGAGGCCCTTACGAGCAGTACTTC. Translation gives CASSFEGGPYEQYF.

The chain uses TRBV6-5 and TRBJ2-1, with unresolved D. Germline V CDR1 and CDR2: MNHEY, SVGAGI. The V end was cut by 2 bases, the J end by 4 bases, with 9 bases between. The CDR3 has 14 amino acids. CDR3 residues: CASSYHDKYNEQFF. In DNA, the CDR3 is TGTGCCAGCAGTTACCATGACAAATACAATGAGCAGTTCTTC.

This chain uses TRBV19 with TRBJ2-5; weak D call: TRBD2 (5 bases). Trimming pared 3 bases from V and 2 bases from J, leaving 7 bases between. The germline CDR1 and CDR2 sequences are LNHDA and SQIVND (reference sequence). This CDR3 has 13 amino acids. CDR3 loop: CASSIRDQETQYF. CDR3 nucleotides: TGTGCCAGTAGTATCCGGGATCAAGAGACCCAGTACTTC.

This clone was detected only a few times. The V gene is TRBV10-3, the J gene TRBJ1-2; 7 bases match TRBD1. This CDR3 is built from 16 residues. Per the germline V gene, CDR1 is ENHRY and CDR2 is SYGVKD. V was pared by 7 bases and J by 1 base, with 12 bases of the junction left unmatched. The CDR3 DNA is TGTGCCATCACAGAGAGGTGGGACAGTCTTAACTATGGCTACACCTTC. Translating it yields CAITERWDSLNYGYTF.

The chain recombines TRBV5-1 with TRBJ2-2; 8 bases line up with TRBD2. The CDR3 runs 15 residues. Germline V gene data show CDR1 as SGHRS and CDR2 as YFSETQ. V gave up 1 base and J gave up 6 bases; unmatched junction bases: 5. This CDR3 is CASSLTGGGAGELFF. CDR3 DNA sequence: TGCGCCAGCAGCTTGACGGGAGGGGGTGCCGGGGAGCTGTTTTTT.

The V and J genes are TRBV5-1 and TRBJ2-4; D is perhaps TRBD2 (5 bases). V was cut by 0 bases and J by 8 bases, with 12 bases left in between. The CDR3 sequence is 14 residues long. CDR1 is SGHRS and CDR2 is YFSETQ in the germline V gene. CDR3 in DNA: TGCGCCAGCAGCTTGGGCGGGTGGGCGGACATTCAGTACTTC. It codes for CASSLGGWADIQYF.

V and J are TRBV19 and TRBJ1-4, with 7 bases lining up with TRBD1. CDR1 and CDR2 (germline): LNHDA, SQIVND (reference sequence). The CDR3 extends over 14 amino acids. The ends lost 3 bases at V and 7 bases at J; junction bases unmatched: 5. As DNA, the CDR3 is TGTGCCAGTAGTATGGGGACAGCCCCTGAAAAACTGTTTTTT. It yields the protein CASSMGTAPEKLFF.

The rearrangement joins TRBV28 to TRBJ1-4, with D perhaps TRBD1 (6 bases). Germline V CDR1 and CDR2: MDHEN, SYDVKM. The CDR3 is made up of 15 amino acids. Trimming shortened V by 5 bases and J by 5 bases, and 15 bases separated the two germline ends. The CDR3 here is CASSRLTQGNEKLFF. The CDR3 DNA reads as TGTGCCAGCAGTCGCTTGACCCAGGGGAATGAAAAACTGTTTTTT.

This sequence joins TRBV4-2 and TRBJ2-3, with TRBD2 matching over 11 bases. Per the germline V gene, CDR1 is LGHNA and CDR2 is YNFKEQ. The CDR3 spans 18 residues. J gave up 4 bases and V 1 base, and 10 bases lay outside the gene matches. The CDR3 here is CASSQVVSTSGSADTQYF. The CDR3 DNA is TGTGCCAGCAGCCAAGTGGTTAGTACTAGCGGGAGCGCAGATACGCAGTATTTT.

The chain employs TRBV6-6 and TRBJ1-1, with 7 bases fitting TRBD1. Germline V lookup: CDR1 MNHNY, CDR2 SVGAGI (reference sequence). Trimming cost V 5 bases and J 3 bases; bases outside gene matches: 6. This CDR3 region has 14 residues. The CDR3 coding sequence is TGTGCCAGCAGTGACCCGACAGGGTACACTGAAGCTTTCTTT. Its protein product is CASSDPTGYTEAFF.

About this clone itself: The same CDR3 also results from other DNA sequences found in this sample. The chain combines TRBV6-1 with TRBJ2-1; D possibly corresponds to TRBD1 (5 bases). There are 15 residues in the CDR3. Trimming took 3 bases from V and 0 from J, leaving 9 bases between them. CDR1 MNHNS and CDR2 SASEGT come from the germline V gene. Here the CDR3 DNA reads TGTGCCAGCAGTGAGGGGCTGAGCTCCTACAATGAGCAGTTCTTC. This encodes CASSEGLSSYNEQFF.

This chain uses TRBV11-2 with TRBJ2-7; the match to TRBD2 covers 11 bases. This CDR3 has 15 amino acids. Germline CDR1 and CDR2: SGHAT and FQNNGV. With V trimmed by 5 bases and J by 5 bases, 8 bases remained unmatched. CDR3 amino acids: CASSPTSGRLNEQYF. As DNA, the CDR3 is TGTGCCAGCAGCCCAACTAGCGGGAGACTCAACGAGCAGTACTTC.

J is TRBJ1-3 and V is TRBV18; perhaps TRBD1 as D (5 bases). The length of the CDR3 is 16 residues. Germline V lookup: CDR1 KGHSH, CDR2 LQKENI. V lost 3 bases and J lost 0, with 12 bases in between. The CDR3: CASSPIQGYSGNTIYF. The CDR3 DNA sequence: TGTGCCAGCTCACCGATTCAGGGCTACTCTGGAAACACCATATATTTT.

The chain employs TRBV9 and TRBJ2-1; 13 positions agree with TRBD2. This CDR3 has 16 residues. J gave up 7 bases and V 2 bases, and 6 bases lay outside the gene matches. From germline, CDR1 is SGDLS and CDR2 YYNGEE. CDR3 residues: CASSVKLAGGMNEQFF. DNA of the CDR3: TGTGCCAGCAGCGTTAAACTAGCGGGAGGGATGAATGAGCAGTTCTTC.

This sequence joins TRBV7-2 and TRBJ1-1, with 10 nucleotides matching TRBD1. Germline CDR1 and CDR2: SGHTA and FQGNSA. The CDR3 covers 16 residues. V lost 5 bases, J lost 1 base, and 7 bases stayed unmatched. CDR3 protein: CASSPGDRGWNTEAFF. In DNA, the CDR3 is TGTGCCAGCAGCCCAGGGGACAGGGGATGGAACACTGAAGCTTTCTTT.

The chain joins TRBV13 to TRBJ2-3, with D possibly being TRBD2 (7 bases). CDR1 is PRHDT and CDR2 is FYEKMQ in the germline V gene (reference sequence). This CDR3 comprises 15 residues. V lost 4 bases and J lost 3, with 14 bases in between. CDR3 sequence reads: CASSSGGRNTDTQYF. In DNA form, the CDR3 reads TGTGCCAGCAGCTCCGGGGGGCGGAATACAGATACGCAGTATTTT.